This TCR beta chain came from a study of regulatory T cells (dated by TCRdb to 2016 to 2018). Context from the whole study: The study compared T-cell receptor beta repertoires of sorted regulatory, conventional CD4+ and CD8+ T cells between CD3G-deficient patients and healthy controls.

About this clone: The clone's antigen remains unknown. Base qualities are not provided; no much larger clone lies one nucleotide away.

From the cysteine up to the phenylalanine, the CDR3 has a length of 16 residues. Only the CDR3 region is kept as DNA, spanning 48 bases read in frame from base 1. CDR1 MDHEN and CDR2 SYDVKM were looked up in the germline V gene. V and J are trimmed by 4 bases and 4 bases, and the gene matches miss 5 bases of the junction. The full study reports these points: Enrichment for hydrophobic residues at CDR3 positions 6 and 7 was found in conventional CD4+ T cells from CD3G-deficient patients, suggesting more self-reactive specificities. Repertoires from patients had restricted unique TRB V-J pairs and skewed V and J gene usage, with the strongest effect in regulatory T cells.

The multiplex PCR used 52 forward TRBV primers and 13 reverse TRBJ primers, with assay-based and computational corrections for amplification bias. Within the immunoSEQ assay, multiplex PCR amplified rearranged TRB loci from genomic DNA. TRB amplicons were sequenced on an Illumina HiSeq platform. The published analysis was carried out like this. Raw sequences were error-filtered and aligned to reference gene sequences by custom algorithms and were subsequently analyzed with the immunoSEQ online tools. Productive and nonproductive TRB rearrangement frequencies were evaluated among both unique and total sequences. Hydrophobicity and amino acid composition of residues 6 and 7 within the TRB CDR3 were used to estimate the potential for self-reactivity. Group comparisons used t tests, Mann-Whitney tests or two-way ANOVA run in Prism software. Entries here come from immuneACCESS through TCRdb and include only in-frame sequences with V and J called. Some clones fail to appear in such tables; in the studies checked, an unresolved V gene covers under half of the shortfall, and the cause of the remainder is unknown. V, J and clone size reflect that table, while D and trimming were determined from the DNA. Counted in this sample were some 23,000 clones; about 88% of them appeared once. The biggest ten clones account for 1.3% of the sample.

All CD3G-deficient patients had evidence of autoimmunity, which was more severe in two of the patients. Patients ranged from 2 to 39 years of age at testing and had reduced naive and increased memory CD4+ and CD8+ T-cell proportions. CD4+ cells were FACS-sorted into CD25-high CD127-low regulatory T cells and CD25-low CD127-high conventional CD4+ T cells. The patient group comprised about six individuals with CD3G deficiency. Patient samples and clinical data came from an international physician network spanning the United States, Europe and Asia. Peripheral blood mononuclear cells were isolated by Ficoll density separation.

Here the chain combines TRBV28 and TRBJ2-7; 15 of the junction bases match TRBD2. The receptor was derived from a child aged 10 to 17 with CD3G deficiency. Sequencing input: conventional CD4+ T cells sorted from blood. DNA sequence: TGTGCCAGCAGTTCCATAGGACTAGCGGGAGGGTACGAGCAGTACTTC. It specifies CASSSIGLAGGYEQYF.